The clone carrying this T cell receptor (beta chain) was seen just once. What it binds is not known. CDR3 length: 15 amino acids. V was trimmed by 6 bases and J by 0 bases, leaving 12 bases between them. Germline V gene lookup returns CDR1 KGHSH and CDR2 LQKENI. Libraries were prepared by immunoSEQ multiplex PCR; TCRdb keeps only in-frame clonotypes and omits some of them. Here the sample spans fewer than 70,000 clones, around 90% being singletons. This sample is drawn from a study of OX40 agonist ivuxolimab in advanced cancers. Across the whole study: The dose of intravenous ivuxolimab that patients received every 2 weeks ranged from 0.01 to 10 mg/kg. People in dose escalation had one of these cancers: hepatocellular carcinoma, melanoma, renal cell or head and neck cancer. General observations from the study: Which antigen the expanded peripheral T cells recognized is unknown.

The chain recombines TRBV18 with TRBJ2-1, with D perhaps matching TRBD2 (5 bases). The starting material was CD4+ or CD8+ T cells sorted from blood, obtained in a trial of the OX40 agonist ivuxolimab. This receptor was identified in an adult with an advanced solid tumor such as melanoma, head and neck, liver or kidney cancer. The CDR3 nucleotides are TGTGCCAGCTCCCCCCAGGACTCCTCCTACAATGAGCAGTTCTTC. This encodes CASSPQDSSYNEQFF.